The 26 T cell receptor beta chains listed next were all sequenced from one sample in a study of cytomegalovirus exposure and HLA in healthy donors (dated by TCRdb to the late 2010s). Library method: the immunoSEQ multiplex PCR assay. The clones in this table, taken by TCRdb from immuneACCESS, are in-frame only. Not every clone is retained; where verified, under half of the shortfall comes from an unresolved V gene, and the cause of the rest is unknown. The sample table shows roughly 200,000 clones, and about 81% are seen once. Clones ranked in the top ten supply around 1.2% of the sample. Sequences were obtained from PBMCs. These receptors all stem from a woman aged 25 to 45 in good health and CMV-seronegative.

The chain uses TRBV23-1 and TRBJ2-7; D ambiguous. TRBV23-1 is noted as an ORF with a role that remains uncertain. Trimming removed 6 bases from V and 5 bases from J, with 20 bases in between. This CDR3 is 15 amino acids long. Here the CDR3 reads CASSYPTERSDEQYF. CDR3 DNA: TGCGCCAGCAGCTACCCGACTGAAAGGTCTGACGAGCAGTACTTC.

The V and J genes are TRBV4-1 and TRBJ2-1; 12 bases align to TRBD2. There are 15 residues in the CDR3. Germline lookup yields CDR1 MGHRA and CDR2 YSYEKL. V lost 2 bases, J lost 6 bases, and 2 bases stayed unmatched. The CDR3: CASSQPSGRVNEQFF. The CDR3 nucleotides are TGCGCCAGCAGCCAACCTAGCGGGAGGGTCAATGAGCAGTTCTTC.

The chain is built from TRBV5-6 and TRBJ1-3, with no clear D. Trimming pared 4 bases from V and 4 bases from J, leaving 6 bases between. There are 12 residues in the CDR3. The germline V gene has CDR1 SGHDT and CDR2 YYEEEE. CDR3 sequence reads: CASSREGNTIYF. The CDR3, as DNA: TGTGCCAGCAGCCGCGAGGGAAACACCATATATTTT.

The rearrangement uses TRBV11-2 and TRBJ2-5; 11 bases match TRBD2. The CDR3 is made up of 17 amino acids. Germline V gives CDR1 SGHAT, CDR2 FQNNGV. Trimming removed 3 bases from V and 1 base from J; junction bases left unmatched: 7. This CDR3 is CASSLTTSGVTQETQYF. For the CDR3, the DNA is TGTGCCAGCAGCTTGACGACTAGCGGGGTAACCCAAGAGACCCAGTACTTC.

V gene TRBV5-6 combines with J gene TRBJ1-2, with TRBD1 as a possible D gene (5 bases). Trimming took 2 bases from V and 0 from J, leaving 17 bases between them. This CDR3 has 17 amino acids. The germline CDR1 and CDR2 sequences are SGHDT and YYEEEE. The CDR3 nucleotides are TGTGCCAGCAGCTTATACGGCAGGGTGATAACTAACTATGGCTACACCTTC. Its protein product is CASSLYGRVITNYGYTF.

This chain links TRBV9 with TRBJ2-7; TRBD1 matches 9 bases. V lost 0 bases and J lost 4; bases outside the gene matches: 8. CDR3 size: 16 residues. In germline, CDR1 is SGDLS, CDR2 YYNGEE. CDR3 residues: CASSVGAWGTGYEQYF. The CDR3 DNA is TGTGCCAGCAGCGTAGGGGCCTGGGGGACAGGGTACGAGCAGTACTTC. The full variable domain, with the rest looked up from reference TRBV9 and TRBJ2-7, is DSGVTQTPKHLITATGQRVTLRCSPRSGDLSVYWYQQSLDQGLQFLIQYYNGEERAKGNILERFSAQQFPDLHSELNLSSLELGDSALYFCASSVGAWGTGYEQYFGPGTRLTVT.

A few counts support this clone. The chain recombines TRBV7-3 with TRBJ1-6, with 8 bases that match TRBD1. The CDR3 contains 14 residues. V lost 2 bases and J lost 10; bases outside the gene matches: 4. Germline loops: CDR1 SGHTA, CDR2 FQGTGA. For the CDR3, the DNA is TGTGCCAGCAGCTTAGACAGGGGAGGGTCACCCCTCCACTTT. It yields the protein CASSLDRGGSPLHF.

The rearrangement uses TRBV28 and TRBJ2-3; the D gene is possibly TRBD1 (6 bases). The CDR3 spans 12 residues. The V gene lost 8 bases and the J gene lost 0 bases, with 6 bases spanning the gap. Germline-derived CDR1 and CDR2 are MDHEN and SYDVKM. CDR3 region: CASQGSTDTQYF. In nucleotides, the CDR3 is TGTGCCAGCCAGGGGAGCACAGATACGCAGTATTTT.

The V gene is TRBV5-1, the J gene TRBJ2-6, with D unresolved. Trimming left V 0 bases short and J 0 bases short, with 4 bases between. CDR1 SGHRS and CDR2 YFSETQ come from the germline V gene. The CDR3 spans 15 residues. The CDR3 DNA sequence: TGCGCCAGCAGCTTGGTACTCTCTGGGGCCAACGTCCTGACTTTC. Protein product: CASSLVLSGANVLTF.

V gene TRBV6-5 combines with J gene TRBJ2-7; tentative D call: TRBD2 (6 bases). CDR3 size: 13 residues. The V end lost 6 bases, the J end lost 6 bases, and 15 bases lay between the germline ends. Germline lookup yields CDR1 MNHEY and CDR2 SVGAGI. The CDR3 DNA sequence: TGTGCCAGCAGCACGACTAGGCGATCCGAGCAGTACTTC. Protein: CASSTTRRSEQYF.

The rearrangement uses TRBV7-6 and TRBJ2-1; TRBD2 agrees at 12 bases. The trim removed 7 bases at V and 5 bases at J, leaving 3 bases unmatched. CDR1 is SGHVS and CDR2 is FNYEAQ in the germline V gene. This CDR3 comprises 14 residues. The CDR3 is CASTSSGRDNEQFF. DNA of the CDR3: TGTGCCAGCACCTCTAGCGGGAGGGACAATGAGCAGTTCTTC.

CDR3 amino acids: CASSQVLRRRTANQETQYF. The CDR3 DNA follows: TGCGCCAGCAGCCAAGTTCTTAGGCGTCGGACAGCCAATCAAGAGACCCAGTACTTC. V and J are TRBV4-1 and TRBJ2-5, with D maybe TRBD1 (6 bases). Per the germline V gene, CDR1 is MGHRA and CDR2 is YSYEKL. Trimming left V 1 base short and J 2 bases short, with 23 bases between. The CDR3 runs 19 residues.

This rearrangement joins TRBV7-9 to TRBJ2-7; 13 nucleotides agree with TRBD2. The germline V gene has CDR1 SEHNR and CDR2 FQNEAQ (reference sequence). V lost 3 bases, J lost 12 bases, and 11 bases stayed unmatched. The CDR3 runs 15 residues. The CDR3 reads CASSLAGTSGKAMYF. As DNA, the CDR3 is TGTGCCAGCAGCTTGGCCGGGACTAGCGGGAAAGCCATGTACTTC.

This chain connects TRBV5-4 to TRBJ2-1; 11 bases are a match to TRBD1. Trimming at V came to 4 bases and at J to 4 bases, leaving 4 bases not matched to a gene. The CDR3 length is 15 residues. CDR1 and CDR2 (germline): SGHNT, YYREEE (reference sequence). CDR3: CASSNGDRGYNEQFF. The CDR3, as DNA: TGTGCCAGCAGCAACGGGGACAGGGGGTACAATGAGCAGTTCTTC.

This sequence joins TRBV9 and TRBJ2-7; no reliable D call. The CDR3 runs to 16 residues. The V gene's germline CDR1 is SGDLS and CDR2 YYNGEE. V was shortened by 2 bases and J by 0 bases, with 15 bases between the two germline ends. CDR3 in DNA: TGTGCCAGCAGCGTCTCTGCTAGTGTGTCCTCCTACGAGCAGTACTTC. Its translation is CASSVSASVSSYEQYF.

The chain joins TRBV14 to TRBJ1-6; no clear D. CDR1 and CDR2 (germline): SGHDN, FVKESK. The CDR3 has 17 amino acids. V shed 0 bases and J shed 10 bases, with 19 bases lying between them. The CDR3 is CASSQEGLEDWESPLHF. CDR3 bases: TGTGCCAGCAGCCAAGAAGGGTTGGAGGACTGGGAGTCACCCCTCCACTTT. Combining the CDR3 with reference TRBV14 and TRBJ1-6 gives the whole variable domain EAGVTQFPSHSVIEKGQTVTLRCDPISGHDNLYWYRRVMGKEIKFLLHFVKESKQDESGMPNNRFLAERTGGTYSTLKVQPAELEDSGVYFCASSQEGLEDWESPLHFGNGTRLTVT.

The chain is built from TRBV19 and TRBJ1-6; the D gene is possibly TRBD1 (5 bases). CDR1 and CDR2 from the germline V gene are LNHDA and SQIVND (reference sequence). Between the trimmed V and J ends, which lost 1 base and 6 bases, there was a span of 7 bases. This CDR3 region has 14 residues. CDR3 loop: CASSIGGGNSPLHF. The CDR3 nucleotides read TGTGCCAGTAGTATAGGGGGGGGTAATTCACCCCTCCACTTT.

This chain joins TRBV6-5 and TRBJ2-5; tentatively, D is TRBD1 (5 bases). V lost 2 bases and J 5 bases, leaving 12 bases between the germline ends. From germline, CDR1 is MNHEY and CDR2 SVGAGI. This CDR3 has 14 amino acids. CDR3 region: CASSYGAGKETQYF. DNA for the CDR3: TGTGCCAGCAGTTACGGGGCAGGGAAGGAGACCCAGTACTTC.

Comment on this clone: In the same sample, other DNA sequences code for this CDR3. The chain couples TRBV2 to TRBJ2-5, with D maybe TRBD2 (6 bases). Germline values: CDR1 SNHLY, CDR2 FYNNEI. The length of the CDR3 is 14 residues. Trimming took 3 bases from V and 0 from J, leaving 8 bases between them. CDR3: CASSDGGYQETQYF. The CDR3 region has the DNA TGTGCCAGCAGTGACGGGGGTTACCAAGAGACCCAGTACTTC. Full variable domain (outside the CDR3, taken from reference TRBV2 and TRBJ2-5): EPEVTQTPSHQVTQMGQEVILRCVPISNHLYFYWYRQILGQKVEFLVSFYNNEISEKSEIFDDQFSVERPDGSNFTLKIRSTKLEDSAMYFCASSDGGYQETQYFGPGTRLLVL.

This CDR3 reads CASSPNPPAGAHEQYF. The CDR3 DNA reads as TGTGCCAGCTCACCGAACCCCCCAGCGGGAGCCCACGAGCAGTACTTC. The J gene is TRBJ2-7, the V gene TRBV18; 8 bases agree with TRBD2. Losses at the gene ends were 3 bases for V and 5 bases for J; bases not matched to a gene: 12. CDR1 and CDR2 (germline): KGHSH, LQKENI. CDR3 length: 16 amino acids.

This chain connects TRBV5-1 to TRBJ2-1; 10 bases map to TRBD1. The CDR3 is made up of 14 amino acids. The germline V gene has CDR1 SGHRS and CDR2 YFSETQ. V was pared by 4 bases and J by 7 bases, with 5 bases of the junction left unmatched. The CDR3 DNA reads as TGCGCCAGCAGCCCGGACAGGGGGTCTAATGAGCAGTTCTTC. It specifies CASSPDRGSNEQFF.

The V and J genes are TRBV6-6 and TRBJ1-5; D is unclear. This CDR3 spans 16 amino acids. Per the germline V gene, CDR1 is MNHNY and CDR2 is SVGAGI (reference sequence). The V and J ends lost 2 bases and 2 bases respectively, with 13 bases between them. The CDR3: CASSYREHQGNQPQHF. CDR3 nucleotide sequence: TGTGCCAGCAGTTACCGGGAACACCAGGGCAATCAGCCCCAGCATTTT.

The sample holds one count of this clone. The chain employs TRBV15 and TRBJ1-1; possibly TRBD1 for D (6 bases). V was clipped by 11 bases and J by 3 bases, with 19 bases between them. The CDR3 totals 14 residues. Germline CDR1 is LNHNV and CDR2 is YYDKDF (reference sequence). The CDR3 DNA is TGTGCCGTCGGGGGGCAGGGGTATGACACTGAAGCTTTCTTT. Its protein product is CAVGGQGYDTEAFF.

In regard to this clone: Other nucleotide sequences in the sample specify the same CDR3. This sequence joins TRBV18 and TRBJ2-5, with 10 bases identical to TRBD2. The CDR3 has 15 amino acids. Looked up from germline, CDR1 is KGHSH and CDR2 is LQKENI. V lost 2 bases and J lost 4; bases outside the gene matches: 4. The CDR3 DNA reads TGTGCCAGCTCACCAGGGCTAGCGGGAGTAGAGACCCAGTACTTC. This codes for CASSPGLAGVETQYF.

The chain employs TRBV9 and TRBJ2-7, with TRBD1 identical over 8 bases. V was clipped by 0 bases and J by 3 bases; unmatched bases: 2. The CDR3 contains 14 residues. CDR1 SGDLS and CDR2 YYNGEE come from the germline V gene. This chain's CDR3 is CASSVATGGYEQYF. CDR3 coding DNA: TGTGCCAGCAGCGTAGCCACAGGGGGCTACGAGCAGTACTTC.

The chain has TRBV30 and TRBJ2-5, with 12 bases matching TRBD2. Trimming took 5 bases from V and 2 from J; bases not matched to a gene: 12. The length of the CDR3 is 17 residues. The V gene's germline CDR1 is GTSNPN and CDR2 SVGIG (reference sequence). CDR3 nucleotides: TGTGCCTGGGGGGTGGCCCGGACTAGCGGGATTCAAGAGACCCAGTACTTC. It translates to CAWGVARTSGIQETQYF.